This T cell receptor (beta chain) is from a study of blood T cell repertoires in COVID-19. The overall study: Specimens from acute and convalescent COVID-19 originated in the United States, Italy and Spain. T cells, B-cell-depleted T cells, or PBMCs provided the cDNA or gDNA that served as material.

Original processing notes: Estimation of nucleated cell counts relied on the amplification of reference gene primers. Profiling relied on immunoSEQ multiplex PCR, and the TCRdb table lists in-frame clones only, not all of them. Clone size and the V and J calls come from that table; the DNA yielded D and trimming. The sample contains 130,000 to 150,000 clones, approximately 78% of which appear only once. Material: peripheral blood. The clonotype comes from a human donor with acute or convalescent COVID-19. The donor label of this sample is uncertain.

The CDR3 spells CASSLRSLGVGVDYGYTF. The CDR3 DNA follows: TGTGCCAGCAGTTTAAGGAGCCTAGGGGTAGGAGTAGACTATGGCTACACCTTC. V and J are TRBV27 and TRBJ1-2, with D perhaps matching TRBD1 (5 bases). V was trimmed by 2 bases and J by 3 bases, leaving 22 bases between them. This CDR3 contains 18 residues. Germline values: CDR1 MNHEY, CDR2 SMNVEV (reference sequence).